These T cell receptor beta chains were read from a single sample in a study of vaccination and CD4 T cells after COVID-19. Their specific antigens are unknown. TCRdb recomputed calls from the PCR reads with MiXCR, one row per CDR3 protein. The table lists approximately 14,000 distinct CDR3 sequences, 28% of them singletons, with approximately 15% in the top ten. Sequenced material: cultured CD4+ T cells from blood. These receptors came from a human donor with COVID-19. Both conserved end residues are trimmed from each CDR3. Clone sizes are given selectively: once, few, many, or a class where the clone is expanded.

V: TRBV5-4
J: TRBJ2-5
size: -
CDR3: ASSRKGGGETQY

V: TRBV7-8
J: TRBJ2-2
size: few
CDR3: ASSLALSDRMNTGELF

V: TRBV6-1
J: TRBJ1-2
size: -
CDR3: ASRSGTANYGYT

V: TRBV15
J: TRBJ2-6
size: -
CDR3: ATSRYLGSSSGANVLT

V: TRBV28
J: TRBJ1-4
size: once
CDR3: ATTPAGSNEKLF

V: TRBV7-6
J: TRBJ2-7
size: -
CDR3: ASSLDRGGTYEQY

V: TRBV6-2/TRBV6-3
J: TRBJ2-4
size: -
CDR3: ASTFPGHLAKNIQY

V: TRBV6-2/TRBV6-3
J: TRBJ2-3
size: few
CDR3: ASTNRSSTDTQY

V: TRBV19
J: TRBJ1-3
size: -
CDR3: ASSIFSDSGNTIY

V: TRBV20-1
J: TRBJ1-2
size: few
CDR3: SARLGGSNYGYT

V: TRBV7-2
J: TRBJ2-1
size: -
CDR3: ASSLVVGLAGGRDNEQF

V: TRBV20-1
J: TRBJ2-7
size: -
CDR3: SAENWRGYEQY

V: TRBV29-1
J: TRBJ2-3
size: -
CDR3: SVGLTSGGTDTQY

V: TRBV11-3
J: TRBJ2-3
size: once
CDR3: ASSPPEGVTDTQY

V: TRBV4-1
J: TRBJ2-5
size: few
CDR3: ASSQVAGGREETQY

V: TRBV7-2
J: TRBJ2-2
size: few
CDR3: ASSLYGELF

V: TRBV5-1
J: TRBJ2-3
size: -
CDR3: ASGPRALGFFSGTDTQY

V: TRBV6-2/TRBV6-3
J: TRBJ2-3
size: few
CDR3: ASSPGEAGVPDTQY

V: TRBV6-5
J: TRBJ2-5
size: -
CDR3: ASSYGGETRY

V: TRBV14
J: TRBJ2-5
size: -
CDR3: ASSHARVGETQY

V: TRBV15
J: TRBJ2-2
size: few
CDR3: ATSREPGSNTGELF